A selection of T cell receptor beta chains follows, all from one sample in a study of cytomegalovirus exposure and HLA in healthy donors. Data came from immunoSEQ multiplex PCR; TCRdb stores just in-frame clones and leaves some out. The table shows 110,000 or so clones, with 70% to 80% occurring only once. Sample: PBMCs. The receptors originated from a woman in her 30s in good health and CMV-seropositive. Each CDR3 is given without its conserved first and last residue. The D gene is left open where the match is weak. The size field is filled for only some rows; it gives once, few, many or a size class.

>once|TRBJ2-7|TRBV6-5|TRBD2
ASSPAGSYEQY
>few|TRBJ2-7|TRBV30|TRBD2
AWKPGLGSYEQY
>NA|TRBJ2-7|TRBV7-3|NA
ASSLYGGTYEQY
>NA|TRBJ1-2|TRBV6-5|NA
ASSQRNYGYT
>NA|TRBJ2-5|TRBV9|NA
ASSATGFQETQY
>NA|TRBJ1-5|TRBV6-5|NA
ASSQGPGQPQH
>NA|TRBJ1-6|TRBV5-1|NA
ASSQGSSPLH
>once|TRBJ1-5|TRBV5-8|NA
ASRRGGLQPQH
>NA|TRBJ1-2|TRBV19|NA
ASSPPGAMRGYT
>NA|TRBJ1-2|TRBV15|NA
ATSRDYPRGNDGYT
>few|TRBJ1-5|TRBV19|NA
ASSMPPDRSNQPQH
>NA|TRBJ2-7|TRBV4-1|TRBD1
ASSHFGTGFDRRYEQY
>NA|TRBJ2-5|TRBV11-1|NA
ASSKRQETQY
>NA|TRBJ1-2|TRBV27|TRBD1
ASSAITGTGMNYGYT
>NA|TRBJ1-1|TRBV18|NA
ASSPSGSTEAF
>once|TRBJ1-4|TRBV7-8|NA
ASSLRLVSSEKLF
>NA|TRBJ1-4|TRBV18|TRBD1
ASSPRTGGTNEKLF
>NA|TRBJ2-1|TRBV5-1|TRBD2
ASSLELAGVGEQF
>NA|TRBJ1-2|TRBV5-4|NA
ASSLANGGYT
>NA|TRBJ1-5|TRBV5-1|NA
ASTLDGAGQPQH
>NA|TRBJ1-2|TRBV19|TRBD1
ASSVPGQGLGYT
>NA|TRBJ2-1|TRBV21-1|NA
ATLVVGRAGIDTDEQF
>NA|TRBJ1-2|TRBV10-3|TRBD1
ATWTGANYGYT
>NA|TRBJ2-7|TRBV6-5|NA
ASSYSGHSGSYEQY
>NA|TRBJ2-2|TRBV19|TRBD2
ASSGPGLAGARFTGELF
>NA|TRBJ2-7|TRBV4-1|NA
ASSQGPGEQY
>NA|TRBJ2-1|TRBV5-1|TRBD2
ASSTGLAGNNEQF
>NA|TRBJ2-5|TRBV2|TRBD2
ASRDGSGSGETQY
>NA|TRBJ1-1|TRBV6-5|NA
ASSYNGQFHTEAF
>NA|TRBJ2-7|TRBV5-1|TRBD1
ASSLEPTGIYEQY
>NA|TRBJ1-1|TRBV7-9|NA
ASSLWEAGRTEAF
>NA|TRBJ1-6|TRBV5-6|NA
ASSSKSSYNSPLH
>once|TRBJ1-5|TRBV11-3|NA
ASSLDGSNQPQH
>NA|TRBJ1-2|TRBV30|NA
AWLREEFYGYT
>NA|TRBJ1-1|TRBV6-1|NA
ASSERWLRTQLAMNTEAF
>NA|TRBJ2-2|TRBV11-3|NA
ASSLGLSDTGELF
>NA|TRBJ2-5|TRBV7-8|TRBD2
ASQKGPSGRLETQY
>NA|NA|TRBV2|NA
ALRATGLHEQY
>once|TRBJ2-1|TRBV7-9|TRBD2
ASSDWTSIDEQF
>NA|TRBJ2-1|TRBV20-1|NA
SAQYNEQF
>NA|TRBJ1-1|TRBV30|NA
ACGYSTDTEAF
>NA|TRBJ2-7|TRBV30|NA
AWSLSGGFTYEQY
>once|TRBJ2-1|TRBV9|TRBD2
ASSVTSGINEQF